This T cell receptor beta chain was sequenced in a study of shared T cell receptors in the human thymus. Data came from immunoSEQ multiplex PCR; TCRdb stores just in-frame clones and leaves some out. The sample includes over 450,000 clones, roughly 74% seen only once; the top ten take more than 0.01%. This clone was detected only once. Germline CDR1 reads SGHRS; CDR2 reads YFSETQ. This CDR3 is built from 14 residues. Trimming took 7 bases from V and 2 from J; bases not matched to a gene: 9. The sample was also reused in another study, on human thymus T cells. That source reports: Obtained as resections during corrective heart surgery, the thymus tissue was then studied.

This receptor was identified in a boy under three years old with a congenital heart defect. The rearrangement links TRBV5-1 to TRBJ2-7; 7 bases are shared with TRBD2. Sample: thymocytes. Here the CDR3 reads CASRGGEGPYEQYF. In nucleotides, the CDR3 is TGCGCCAGCCGTGGAGGGGAGGGCCCCTACGAGCAGTACTTC.